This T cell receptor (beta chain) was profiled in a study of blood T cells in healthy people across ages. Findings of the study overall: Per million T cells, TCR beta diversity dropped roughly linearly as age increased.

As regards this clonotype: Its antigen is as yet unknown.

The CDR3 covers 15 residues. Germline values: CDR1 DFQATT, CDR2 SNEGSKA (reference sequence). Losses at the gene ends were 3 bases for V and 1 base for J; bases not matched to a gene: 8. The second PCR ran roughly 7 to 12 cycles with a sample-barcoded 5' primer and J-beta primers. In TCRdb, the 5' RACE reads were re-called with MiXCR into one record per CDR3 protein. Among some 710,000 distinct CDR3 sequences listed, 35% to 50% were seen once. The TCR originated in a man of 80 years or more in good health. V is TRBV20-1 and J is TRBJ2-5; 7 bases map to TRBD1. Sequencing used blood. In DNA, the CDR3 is TGCAGTGCTAGGACCGGGACAGCTTCCCAAGAGACCCAGTACTTC. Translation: CSARTGTASQETQYF.